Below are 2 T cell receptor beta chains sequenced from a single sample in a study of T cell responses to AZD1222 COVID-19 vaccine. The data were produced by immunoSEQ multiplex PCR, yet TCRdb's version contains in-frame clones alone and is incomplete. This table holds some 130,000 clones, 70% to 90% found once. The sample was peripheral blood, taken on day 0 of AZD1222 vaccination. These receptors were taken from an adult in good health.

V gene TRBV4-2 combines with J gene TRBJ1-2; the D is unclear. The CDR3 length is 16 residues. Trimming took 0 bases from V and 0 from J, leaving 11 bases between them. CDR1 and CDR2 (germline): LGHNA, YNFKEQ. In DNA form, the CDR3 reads TGTGCCAGCAGCCAAGACGAGGCGAATCCTAACTATGGCTACACCTTC. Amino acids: CASSQDEANPNYGYTF.

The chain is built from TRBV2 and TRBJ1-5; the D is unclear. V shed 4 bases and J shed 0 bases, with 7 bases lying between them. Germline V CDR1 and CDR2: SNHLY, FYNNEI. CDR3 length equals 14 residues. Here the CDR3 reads CASSVSYSNQPQHF. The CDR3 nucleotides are TGTGCCAGCAGTGTCAGTTATAGCAATCAGCCCCAGCATTTT.